This T cell receptor beta chain was retrieved from a study of blood T cells in healthy people across ages (dated by TCRdb to 2013 to 2016). About the full investigation: In model experiments, template switching captured roughly one uniquely barcoded TCR beta cDNA molecule for every two T cells. The study measured age-related changes in TCR beta repertoire diversity using deep sequencing normalized with unique cDNA molecular identifiers. The donors were split into four age groups: young (average 16 years), middle-aged (more than 35), aged (more than 60) and long-lived (roughly 80). Donors of different ages were randomly distributed across sequencing lanes to avoid experimental bias. The study analyzed two additional independent replicas of 1 million unique cDNA reads from the same blood draw for two donors, one aged 18 to 30 and one aged 80 or older. Study-wide conclusions, independent of this receptor: Total diversity estimates from one million sequenced T cells were considered lower bounds and underestimates. The percentage of naive T cells measured by flow cytometry correlated strongly with observed TCR beta diversity. Compared with the aged group, the long-lived group had more naive CD4+ T cells, fewer expanded clones and increased TCR diversity, suggesting age selection. The CMV infection status of donors was not known, potentially confounding age-related changes in expanded clonotypes. Since profiling was done on bulk unsorted PBMCs, naive and antigen-experienced compartments could not be conclusively compared. Observed TCR beta diversity per million T cells fell roughly linearly with age, and a significant reduction was already apparent by age about 38.

The 40 or so donors, aged roughly 6 to 95 years, were systemically healthy Caucasian individuals from Russia. Around 9.8 milliliters of peripheral blood were collected from each donor into EDTA-treated Vacutainer tubes. Ficoll-Paque density-gradient centrifugation was used to isolate PBMCs, with at least 6.5 million obtained per sample. Total RNA, at least 5 micrograms per sample, was extracted from PBMCs with Trizol reagent. For every donor, an aliquot of PBMCs went through flow cytometry to measure the percentages of naive CD45RAhigh/CD27high T cells. The receptor library was made with 5' RACE. This sample was sequenced with an Illumina HiSeq 2500. A second PCR of roughly 7 to 11 cycles was performed with a sample-barcoded 5' primer and a J-beta primer mix. A template-switch 5' adaptor carrying 12 random nucleotides introduced a unique molecular identifier onto each TCR beta cDNA molecule. Each sample yielded at least 3 million CDR3-containing paired-end reads. First-strand cDNA was synthesized from all RNA with the Mint cDNA synthesis kit, primed by a TRBC-specific oligonucleotide. Following uracil-DNA glycosylase treatment, a first 18-cycle PCR with universal primers M1SS and BC2_uni_R was performed on all cDNA. The authors' analysis ran thus. For normalization, 1 million high-quality reads were randomly selected from each sample, with every read carrying a distinct molecular identifier. Instead of being binned into consensus sequences, reads that shared molecular identifiers were thrown out. MiTCR, with a Q25 quality threshold and the strictest error-elimination algorithm, was used for CDR3 identification, clonotype clustering and error correction. A nonparametric unseen species model with Euler transformation was used to estimate lower-bound total TCR beta diversity. TCRdb trimmed public reads at Q25 via fastp, called clones via MiXCR and kept in-frame beta chains. Identical CDR3 proteins give one entry, which carries the most common genes and DNA. V and J calls and clone size were set by TCRdb, not the authors. Present in this sample are hundreds of thousands of distinct CDR3 sequences, under 70% of which were seen just once. The top ten clonotypes cover over 35% of the sample.

As for this clonotype: The target of this receptor is not known. No much larger clonotype is one base removed from it; base qualities were not supplied.

V ends up 6 bases short and J 0 bases short, with an unmatched junction base count of 10. Looking up the germline V gene (reference sequence) yields CDR1 MNHNY and CDR2 SVGAGI. From the cysteine up to the phenylalanine, the CDR3 has a length of 16 residues. The sequence is cut down to CDR3 DNA, 48 bases in frame from base 1. This chain is built from TRBV6-6 and TRBJ2-5; a stretch of 7 junction bases matches TRBD1. What was sequenced was blood. The TCR sequence derives from a man between 60 and 70 years old in good health. The sequenced DNA is TGTGCCAGCAGACCTTCAGGGGGTGAGAACCAAGAGACCCAGTACTTC. The encoded protein is CASRPSGGENQETQYF.